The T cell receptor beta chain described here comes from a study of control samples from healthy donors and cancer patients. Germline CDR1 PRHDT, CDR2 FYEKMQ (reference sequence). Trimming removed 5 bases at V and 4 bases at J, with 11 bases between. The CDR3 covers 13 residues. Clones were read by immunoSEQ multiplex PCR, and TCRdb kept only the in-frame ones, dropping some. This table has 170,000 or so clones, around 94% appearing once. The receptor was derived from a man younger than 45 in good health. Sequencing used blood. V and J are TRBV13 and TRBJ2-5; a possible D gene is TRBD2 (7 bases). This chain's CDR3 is CASSPRGGETQYF. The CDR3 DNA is TGTGCCAGCAGCCCTAGGGGGGGAGAGACCCAGTACTTC.